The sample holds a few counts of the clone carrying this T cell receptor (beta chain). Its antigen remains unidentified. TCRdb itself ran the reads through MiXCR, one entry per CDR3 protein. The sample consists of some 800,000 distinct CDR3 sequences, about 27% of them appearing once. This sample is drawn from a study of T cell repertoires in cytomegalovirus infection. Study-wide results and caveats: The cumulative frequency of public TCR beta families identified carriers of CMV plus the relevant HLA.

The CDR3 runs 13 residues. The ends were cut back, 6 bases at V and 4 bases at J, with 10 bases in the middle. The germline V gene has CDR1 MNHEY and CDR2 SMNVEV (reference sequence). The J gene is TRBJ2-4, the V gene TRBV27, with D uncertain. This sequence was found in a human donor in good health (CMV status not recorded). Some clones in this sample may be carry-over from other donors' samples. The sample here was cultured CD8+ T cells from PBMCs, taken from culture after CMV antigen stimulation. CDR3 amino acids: CASRQPGKNIQYF. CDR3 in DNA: TGTGCCAGCAGGCAACCGGGTAAAAACATTCAGTACTTC.